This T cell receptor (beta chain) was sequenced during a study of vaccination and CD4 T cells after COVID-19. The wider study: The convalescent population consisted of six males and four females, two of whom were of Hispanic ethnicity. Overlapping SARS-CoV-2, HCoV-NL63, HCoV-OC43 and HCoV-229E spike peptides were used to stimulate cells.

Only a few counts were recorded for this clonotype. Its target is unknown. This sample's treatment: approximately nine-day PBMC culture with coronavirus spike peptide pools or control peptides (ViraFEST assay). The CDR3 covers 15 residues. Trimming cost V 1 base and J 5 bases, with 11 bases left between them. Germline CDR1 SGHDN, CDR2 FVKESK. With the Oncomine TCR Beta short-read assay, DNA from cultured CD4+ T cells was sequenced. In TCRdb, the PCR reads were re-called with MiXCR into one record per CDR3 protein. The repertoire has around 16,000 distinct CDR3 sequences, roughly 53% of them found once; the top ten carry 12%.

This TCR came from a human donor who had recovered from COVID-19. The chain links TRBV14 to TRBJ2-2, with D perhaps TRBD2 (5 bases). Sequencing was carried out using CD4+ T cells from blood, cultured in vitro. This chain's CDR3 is CASSQGGGGTGELFF. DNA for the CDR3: TGTGCCAGCAGCCAAGGCGGCGGCGGGACCGGGGAGCTGTTTTTT.